Below, 9 T cell receptor beta chains from the same sample are listed, as sequenced in a study of T cell changes during pregnancy in multiple sclerosis. Clones were sequenced by immunoSEQ multiplex PCR, and TCRdb holds only the in-frame ones, with some missing. The table includes 50,000 to 80,000 clones, more than 85% detected once. The starting material was CD8+ T cells from peripheral blood mononuclear cells, obtained before pregnancy. The receptors come from a female donor with multiple sclerosis, enrolled in a pregnancy study.

The gene calls are TRBV30 and TRBJ2-2, with D possibly matching TRBD1 (6 bases). The CDR3 runs 13 residues. From germline, CDR1 is GTSNPN and CDR2 SVGIG (reference sequence). V was cut by 3 bases and J by 6 bases, with 11 bases left in between. The CDR3 sequence: CAWSTGSPGELFF. The CDR3 nucleotides are TGTGCCTGGAGCACAGGGTCTCCCGGGGAGCTGTTTTTT.

Written as DNA, the CDR3 is TGTGCCGAGGAGGGGCAGGGAGGTGAAGCTTTCTTT. Translated, it gives CAEEGQGGEAFF. The genes are TRBV21-1 and TRBJ1-1. TRBV21-1 is reported as a pseudogene. This CDR3 contains 12 residues.

This clone has more than one count but fewer than ten. The chain combines TRBV19 with TRBJ2-7; D is perhaps TRBD2 (6 bases). Germline CDR1 is LNHDA and CDR2 is SQIVND (reference sequence). V was clipped by 5 bases and J by 6 bases, with 17 bases between them. The CDR3 covers 14 residues. CDR3 nucleotide sequence: TGTGCCAGTAGTGGGACTGCTCCCTCGGGCGAGCAGTACTTC. It encodes CASSGTAPSGEQYF.

The chain has TRBV9 and TRBJ2-7; D is undetermined. The CDR3 runs 14 residues. Trimming stripped 2 bases from V and 2 bases from J, with 11 bases between. The germline V gene encodes CDR1 SGDLS and CDR2 YYNGEE. For the CDR3, the DNA is TGTGCCAGCAGCGTCGGGTATAAAGCCTACGAGCAGTACTTC. Translating it yields CASSVGYKAYEQYF.

The chain has TRBV6-5 and TRBJ2-1, with 7 bases matching TRBD2. V trimming: 4 bases; J trimming: 8 bases; junction bases outside the gene matches: 11. Germline CDR1 MNHEY, CDR2 SVGAGI. This CDR3 comprises 15 residues. The CDR3 DNA follows: TGTGCCAGCAGTTCCCTAGCGGCTCTTTTAGATGAGCAGTTCTTC. Translation gives CASSSLAALLDEQFF.

The chain links TRBV14 to TRBJ2-1; D is possibly TRBD1 (6 bases). Germline V gene sequence: CDR1 SGHDN, CDR2 FVKESK. The CDR3 has 14 residues. V lost 0 bases and J 7 bases, leaving 10 bases between the germline ends. The CDR3: CASSQDHRVNEQFF. The CDR3 DNA reads TGTGCCAGCAGCCAAGATCACAGGGTGAATGAGCAGTTCTTC.

This clone has a handful of counts. The chain's CDR3 is CASPSGDDEKLFF. CDR3 nucleotides: TGTGCCAGCCCTTCGGGGGACGATGAAAAACTGTTTTTT. J is TRBJ1-4 and V is TRBV7-9, with TRBD1 as a possible D gene (5 bases). The germline V gene encodes CDR1 SEHNR and CDR2 FQNEAQ (reference sequence). The CDR3 consists of 13 residues. V dropped 8 bases and J dropped 6 bases, with 13 bases sitting between them.

The V call is TRBV19, the J call TRBJ1-1; 9 bases are shared with TRBD1. Germline V gene lookup returns CDR1 LNHDA and CDR2 SQIVND (reference sequence). This CDR3 has 15 amino acids. V lost 8 bases and J lost 2; bases outside the gene matches: 9. CDR3 sequence (DNA): TGTGCCAGTCGGAGGGGACAGGGCCTAAACACTGAAGCTTTCTTT. Residues: CASRRGQGLNTEAFF.

A note on this clone: Within the sample, other DNA sequences also encode this same CDR3. This chain links TRBV4-1 with TRBJ1-5; possible D gene TRBD1, 5 bases. V was trimmed by 3 bases and J by 1 base, leaving 10 bases between them. The CDR3 covers 15 residues. Per the germline V gene, CDR1 is MGHRA and CDR2 is YSYEKL. This CDR3 is CASSQDIGSNQPQHF. In DNA, the CDR3 is TGCGCCAGCAGCCAGGACATAGGCAGCAATCAGCCCCAGCATTTT.